The source of this TCR beta chain is a study of metastatic and nonmetastatic thyroid tumors. Study details: From malignant and benign thyroid patients, repertoires in blood and in tumor or nodule tissue were compared.

Patients were all untreated before their thyroid surgery. Regarding the study as a whole: In both blood and tumor samples, TCR beta diversity was reported significantly higher for malignant than benign nodules.

This CDR3 contains 14 residues. TCRdb re-clonotyped the PCR reads through MiXCR. The sample contains about 14,000 clones, about 33% of which appear only once. Points on this clone: Antigen unknown. A junction end diverges from the germline sequence, so it may reflect a read error.

Sequencing used tumor tissue. This rearrangement joins TRBV12-3 or TRBV12-4 to TRBJ2-7; TRBD2 aligns across 7 bases. This receptor was taken from a female donor with papillary thyroid cancer or a benign thyroid nodule (not recorded which). Some clones in this sample may be carry-over from other donors' samples. The CDR3 protein is CVSRKAGVTYEQYF. In DNA, the CDR3 is TGTGTCAGCAGGAAGGCGGGAGTGACCTACGAGCAGTACTTC.